These 22 T cell receptor beta chains came from one sample sequenced in a study of OX40 agonist ivuxolimab in advanced cancers. TCRdb's copy holds only in-frame clones and misses some; the assay was immunoSEQ multiplex PCR. Of about 76,000 clones listed, around 90% are singletons. The source was CD4+ or CD8+ T cells sorted from blood, collected in a trial of the OX40 agonist ivuxolimab. These receptors originate from an adult with an advanced solid tumor such as melanoma, head and neck, liver or kidney cancer.

This chain links TRBV7-2 with TRBJ2-7, with D maybe TRBD2 (7 bases). The germline V gene has CDR1 SGHTA and CDR2 FQGNSA. The V end was cut by 1 base, the J end by 3 bases, with 22 bases between. The CDR3 extends over 18 amino acids. CDR3 DNA sequence: TGTGCCAGCAGCTTAGGGGACCCAACCCAAGCGGGACACTACGAGCAGTACTTC. As protein: CASSLGDPTQAGHYEQYF. The full variable domain, in which reference TRBV7-2 and TRBJ2-7 provide the parts outside the CDR3, is GAGVSQSPSNKVTEKGKDVELRCDPISGHTALYWYRQSLGQGLEFLIYFQGNSAPDKSGLPSDRFSAERTGGSVSTLTIQRTQQEDSAVYLCASSLGDPTQAGHYEQYFGPGTRLTVT.

The V gene is TRBV7-6, the J gene TRBJ2-7; TRBD2 matches 8 bases. This CDR3 is built from 14 residues. The germline gives CDR1 SGHVS, CDR2 FNYEAQ. Losses at the gene ends were 5 bases for V and 3 bases for J; bases not matched to a gene: 6. The CDR3 region is CASSPGTSNYEQYF. CDR3 in DNA: TGTGCCAGCAGCCCTGGGACTAGTAACTACGAGCAGTACTTC.

On this clone itself: Germline and junction disagree at one end, which may indicate a read error. The chain carries TRBV7-7 and TRBJ2-3; D may match TRBD1 or TRBD2 (5 bases each). This CDR3 region has 14 residues. CDR1 is SSHAT and CDR2 is FNYEAQ in the germline V gene (reference sequence). CDR3 DNA: TGTGCTAGCAGCGCCCGGGACCGGGGTCATACGCAGTATTTT. Translated: CASSARDRGHTQYF.

This clone was observed a handful of times. The V and J genes are TRBV7-9 and TRBJ1-2; D possibly corresponds to TRBD1 (5 bases). Looked up from germline, CDR1 is SEHNR and CDR2 is FQNEAQ (reference sequence). The CDR3 runs 14 residues. The ends were cut back, 4 bases at V and 4 bases at J, with 13 bases in the middle. The CDR3 region is CASSSSGGSYGYTF. The DNA of the CDR3 is TGTGCCAGCAGCTCGTCCGGGGGGAGCTATGGCTACACCTTC.

V usage is TRBV21-1 and J usage is TRBJ2-7; TRBD2, the D gene given by the table, was not confirmed from the DNA. TRBV21-1 is a known pseudogene. The CDR3 runs to 16 residues. The CDR3 sequence is CASSKGELAGDYEQYF. Here the CDR3 DNA reads TGTGCCAGCAGCAAAGGGGAACTAGCGGGAGACTACGAGCAGTACTTC.

The chain combines TRBV4-1 with TRBJ2-7; D possibly corresponds to TRBD1 (6 bases). The CDR3 spans 14 residues. Trimming cost V 4 bases and J 0 bases, with 10 bases left between them. Germline CDR1 is MGHRA and CDR2 is YSYEKL. The CDR3 is CASSPTGSSYEQYF. CDR3 DNA sequence: TGCGCCAGCAGCCCAACAGGGTCCTCCTACGAGCAGTACTTC.

The rearrangement uses TRBV5-6 and TRBJ2-1, with 8 nucleotides matching TRBD2. The CDR3 spans 16 residues. The germline V gene has CDR1 SGHDT and CDR2 YYEEEE. Trimming cost V 1 base and J 1 base; bases outside gene matches: 4. The CDR3 reads CASSLPGGGSYNEQFF. As DNA, the CDR3 is TGTGCCAGCAGCTTGCCGGGAGGGGGGTCCTACAATGAGCAGTTCTTC.

This chain joins TRBV28 and TRBJ2-7; weak D call: TRBD2 (6 bases). The CDR3 runs to 14 residues. In germline, CDR1 is MDHEN, CDR2 SYDVKM. V was clipped by 4 bases and J by 3 bases, with 13 bases between them. DNA for the CDR3: TGTGCCAGCAGTTGGGGGGAGGACCTCTACGAGCAGTACTTC. Protein: CASSWGEDLYEQYF.

This CDR3 reads CASSPFTQETQYF. The CDR3, as DNA: TGCGCCAGCAGCCCTTTTACCCAAGAGACCCAGTACTTC. This rearrangement joins TRBV4-1 to TRBJ2-5; unclear D gene. The length of the CDR3 is 13 residues. V was trimmed by 4 bases and J by 1 base, leaving 7 bases between them. Germline assignment: CDR1 MGHRA and CDR2 YSYEKL.

This clone was detected only once. This chain joins TRBV11-3 and TRBJ2-2; the match to TRBD1 covers 8 bases. The ends lost 5 bases at V and 2 bases at J; junction bases unmatched: 4. CDR3 size: 15 residues. From germline, CDR1 is SGHNT and CDR2 YENEEA. In DNA form, the CDR3 reads TGTGCCAGCAGCGCCGGACAGGGAAACACCGGGGAGCTGTTTTTT. The encoded protein is CASSAGQGNTGELFF.

The genes are TRBV28 and TRBJ1-2; 10 bases match TRBD1. The CDR3 loop spans 14 amino acids. CDR1 and CDR2 from the germline V gene are MDHEN and SYDVKM. J lost 7 bases, V lost 5 bases, and 7 bases had no gene match. CDR3 amino acids: CASSLDRGNSGYTF. The CDR3 nucleotides read TGTGCCAGCAGTCTGGACAGGGGGAATAGTGGCTACACCTTC.

This clone appeared once. The J gene is TRBJ2-1, the V gene TRBV27; 7 nucleotides match TRBD2. CDR1 and CDR2 (germline): MNHEY, SMNVEV (reference sequence). V gave up 5 bases and J gave up 2 bases; unmatched junction bases: 3. The CDR3 sequence is 14 residues long. CDR3 sequence reads: CASSPRGTYNEQFF. In DNA form, the CDR3 reads TGTGCCAGCAGTCCGCGGGGGACCTACAATGAGCAGTTCTTC.

The chain carries TRBV4-1 and TRBJ1-1; no reliable D call. Trimming pared 5 bases from V and 1 base from J, leaving 11 bases between. The CDR3 has 14 residues. Germline V gene lookup returns CDR1 MGHRA and CDR2 YSYEKL. CDR3 DNA sequence: TGCGCCAGCAGCTTTTATGGGCAGAACACTGAAGCTTTCTTT. Translated: CASSFYGQNTEAFF.

As DNA, the CDR3 is TGTGCCAGCAGCTTAGTGGGACAGGGGACTGAAGCTTTCTTT. Its protein is CASSLVGQGTEAFF. V usage is TRBV11-1 and J usage is TRBJ1-1; 10 positions match TRBD1. CDR1 and CDR2 (germline): SGHAT, FQDESV (reference sequence). The V and J ends lost 1 base and 5 bases, in that order; junction bases with no gene match: 1. The CDR3 length is 14 residues.

The chain combines TRBV5-4 with TRBJ2-5; D might be TRBD2 (5 bases). Germline-derived CDR1 and CDR2 are SGHNT and YYREEE (reference sequence). Trimming pared 0 bases from V and 1 base from J, leaving 13 bases between. There are 16 residues in the CDR3. CDR3 coding DNA: TGTGCCAGCAGCTTGGGTCTCGGGAACGTCCAAGAGACCCAGTACTTC. Its protein is CASSLGLGNVQETQYF.

This chain uses TRBV12-5 with TRBJ1-2; possible D gene TRBD1, 5 bases. Per germline, CDR1 LGHNT and CDR2 FRNRAP. The CDR3 is made up of 14 amino acids. The V gene lost 1 base and the J gene lost 2 bases, with 8 bases spanning the gap. The CDR3 nucleotides read TGTGCTAGTGGTTTGGGACAGCTGAACTATGGCTACACCTTC. Amino acid sequence: CASGLGQLNYGYTF.

J is TRBJ2-1 and V is TRBV12-5; the D gene is possibly TRBD2 (5 bases). Germline V gene data show CDR1 as LGHNT and CDR2 as FRNRAP. This CDR3 comprises 16 residues. Between the trimmed V and J ends, which lost 0 bases and 0 bases, there was a span of 9 bases. CDR3 bases: TGTGCTAGTGGTTTGGTACTAGGGAGCTCCTACAATGAGCAGTTCTTC. Amino acid sequence: CASGLVLGSSYNEQFF.

On this clone: The same CDR3 can be traced to other DNA sequences in this sample. The gene calls are TRBV28 and TRBJ1-5; tentatively, D is TRBD1 (5 bases). V was trimmed by 2 bases and J by 5 bases, leaving 10 bases between them. The CDR3 is 14 residues long. Germline loops: CDR1 MDHEN, CDR2 SYDVKM. Written as DNA, the CDR3 is TGTGCCAGCAGTTTACCAGGGAGTCATCAGCCCCAGCATTTT. Its translation is CASSLPGSHQPQHF.

The chain links TRBV29-1 to TRBJ2-7; tentative D call: TRBD1 (6 bases). The CDR3 consists of 14 residues. From germline, CDR1 is SQVTM and CDR2 ANQGSEA. Trimming removed 6 bases at V and 4 bases at J, with 19 bases between. CDR3 DNA: TGCAGCGTCACGACGACAGGCCGCCTTTACGAGCAGTACTTC. Translating it yields CSVTTTGRLYEQYF.

The rearrangement joins TRBV23-1 to TRBJ1-5; D gene uncertain. TRBV23-1 is an ORF, and what it does is uncertain. V shed 3 bases and J shed 0 bases, with 9 bases lying between them. CDR3 length: 15 residues. The CDR3: CASSQQAFSNQPQHF. The DNA of the CDR3 is TGCGCCAGCAGTCAGCAAGCTTTTAGCAATCAGCCCCAGCATTTT.

This clone was seen only once. The gene calls are TRBV7-8 and TRBJ2-3; 10 positions agree with TRBD2. The CDR3 length is 16 residues. Losses at the gene ends were 3 bases for V and 0 bases for J; bases not matched to a gene: 3. In germline, CDR1 is SGHVS, CDR2 FQNEAQ. Here the CDR3 reads CASSFTSGVSTDTQYF. In DNA form, the CDR3 reads TGTGCCAGCAGCTTTACTAGCGGGGTTAGCACAGATACGCAGTATTTT. Supplemented by reference TRBV7-8 and TRBJ2-3, the full variable domain reads GAGVSQSPRYKVAKRGQDVALRCDPISGHVSLFWYQQALGQGPEFLTYFQNEAQLDKSGLPSDRFFAERPEGSVSTLKIQRTQQEDSAVYLCASSFTSGVSTDTQYFGPGTRLTVL.

This clone showed up just once. The chain links TRBV4-1 to TRBJ2-5, with D uncertain. The J call may be faulty, since TRBJ2-7 better matches the DNA end. Per germline, CDR1 MGHRA and CDR2 YSYEKL. This CDR3 spans 14 amino acids. The CDR3, as DNA: TGCGCCAGCAGCCAAGGTTCGACCGACTACGAGCAGTACTTC. It encodes CASSQGSTDYEQYF.